This T cell receptor (beta chain) was sequenced during a study of CD8 T cells in ankylosing spondylitis. Study results and caveats: With a CD8+ phenotype, disease-linked clones were relatively rare in peripheral blood. Blood from ankylosing spondylitis patients appeared to carry a characteristic roughly 8-variant TCR beta motif. In the blood and synovial fluid of reactive arthritis, some motif variants had been previously reported.

TCRdb itself ran the 5' RACE reads through MiXCR, one entry per CDR3 protein. Of more than 650,000 distinct CDR3 sequences in the sample, about 10% were seen once. V gave up 4 bases and J gave up 8 bases, with 14 bases separating them. The CDR3 spans 13 residues. Germline V lookup: CDR1 SEHNR, CDR2 FQNEAQ (reference sequence). This clonotype was observed a few times. Its antigen is unidentified. This TCR came from a male donor with ankylosing spondylitis. The sequencing sample was made of blood, either unsorted or a sorted T cell fraction (not recorded which). V gene TRBV7-9 combines with J gene TRBJ1-2, with D possibly TRBD1 on 6 matching bases. CDR3 nucleotide sequence: TGTGCCAGCAGCTCCTGGGACAAGTCGGGCTACACCTTC. This encodes CASSSWDKSGYTF.